The next 6 T cell receptor beta chains were all read from a single sample in a study of long-term antiretroviral therapy in people with HIV. The libraries were made with immunoSEQ v3.0 at survey level. Here immunoSEQ multiplex PCR was the method, and the copy in TCRdb shows in-frame clones only, minus some. The data contain some 31,000 clones, more than 95% of them singletons. Sequences were derived from unsorted PBMCs, sampled 6.9 years after starting antiretroviral therapy. The receptor set was obtained from a young man with HIV.

The V call is TRBV7-2, the J call TRBJ2-7; 12 bases agree with TRBD1. This CDR3 contains 16 residues. The V gene's germline CDR1 is SGHTA and CDR2 FQGNSA. The V and J ends lost 5 bases and 4 bases, in that order; junction bases with no gene match: 9. The CDR3, as DNA: TGTGCCAGCAGCACTTCAGGGACAGGGGGCGGGTACGAGCAGTACTTC. Amino acid sequence: CASSTSGTGGGYEQYF. Based on the CDR3 plus reference TRBV7-2 and TRBJ2-7, the full variable domain is GAGVSQSPSNKVTEKGKDVELRCDPISGHTALYWYRQSLGQGLEFLIYFQGNSAPDKSGLPSDRFSAERTGGSVSTLTIQRTQQEDSAVYLCASSTSGTGGGYEQYFGPGTRLTVT.

The chain uses TRBV7-9 and TRBJ2-7; a weak D match, TRBD2 (5 bases). The CDR3 extends over 13 amino acids. CDR1 and CDR2 (germline): SEHNR, FQNEAQ (reference sequence). Deletions cut 10 bases from V and 5 bases from J, with 18 bases between. As DNA, the CDR3 is TGTGCCACCCCCCGGACGGCCGGGGACGAGCAGTACTTC. Amino acid sequence: CATPRTAGDEQYF.

CDR3: CASSAGLAGVGDTQYF. The CDR3 nucleotides are TGTGCCAGCAGCGCAGGACTAGCGGGAGTCGGGGATACGCAGTATTTT. The V call is TRBV13, the J call TRBJ2-3, with 13 bases that match TRBD2. This CDR3 spans 16 amino acids. The V segment lost 5 bases and the J segment 6 bases; nucleotides outside the gene matches: 8. CDR1 and CDR2 from the germline V gene are PRHDT and FYEKMQ (reference sequence).

The genes are TRBV11-2 and TRBJ2-1; 9 bases align to TRBD2. This CDR3 has 15 amino acids. The germline V gene has CDR1 SGHAT and CDR2 FQNNGV. J gave up 0 bases and V 10 bases, and 7 bases lay outside the gene matches. The CDR3 bases are TGTGCCACCCGCCCTAGCGGGGCCTCCTACAATGAGCAGTTCTTC. This translates into CATRPSGASYNEQFF.

The V gene is TRBV11-2, the J gene TRBJ2-7; D gene uncertain. The CDR3 is 10 amino acids. The germline V gene encodes CDR1 SGHAT and CDR2 FQNNGV. V lost 8 bases and J 5 bases, leaving 7 bases between the germline ends. CDR3: CASSVHEQYF. The CDR3, as DNA: TGTGCCAGCTCCGTCCACGAGCAGTACTTC.

The chain combines TRBV5-5 with TRBJ1-2; no reliable D call. Per the germline V gene, CDR1 is SGHKS and CDR2 is YYEKEE (reference sequence). V lost 1 base and J 6 bases, leaving 10 bases between the germline ends. This CDR3 has 13 amino acids. This CDR3 is CASSLSPIDGYTF. The CDR3 DNA reads TGTGCCAGCAGCTTGAGTCCCATTGATGGCTACACCTTC.